This TCR beta chain was identified in a study of blood T cell repertoires in COVID-19. Background on the study: PBMCs, B-cell-depleted T cells, or T cells were the source of the cDNA or gDNA that made up the material.

Sequencing was performed with immunoSEQ multiplex PCR; in TCRdb, only in-frame clones are kept and a portion is missing. Of over 200,000 clones in the sample, more than 70% were seen once. The CDR3 extends over 14 amino acids. CDR1 and CDR2 (germline): LNHDA, SQIVND (reference sequence). V dropped 8 bases and J dropped 0 bases, with 10 bases sitting between them. Source material: peripheral blood. The V and J genes are TRBV19 and TRBJ1-4, with D uncertain. The receptor comes from a middle-aged man with active or convalescent COVID-19. CDR3 region: CASGLGTTNEKLFF. The CDR3 DNA follows: TGTGCCAGTGGACTCGGAACAACTAATGAAAAACTGTTTTTT.